The clone carrying this T cell receptor beta chain has only one observation. The antigen remains unidentified. Some second doses came at about 4 weeks and others at about 12 weeks; these were pooled. The entry originates in a study of T cell responses to AZD1222 COVID-19 vaccine. Study-wide findings and caveats: Sampling captured repertoires only after the peak T cell response. Targeting of unmutated variant regions was reportedly seen in nearly half of spike-specific TCRs.

The CDR3 has 14 amino acids. The germline gives CDR1 MDHEN, CDR2 SYDVKM. V lost 1 base, J lost 7 bases, and 4 bases stayed unmatched. TCRdb keeps only in-frame clones here, not all; method: immunoSEQ multiplex PCR. The sample has over 140,000 clones, 80% to 95% seen once; the top ten hold approximately 3.8%. This TCR was sampled from an adult who received the AZD1222 COVID-19 vaccine. The sample consisted of peripheral blood, taken 28 days after the second AZD1222 dose. The rearrangement uses TRBV28 and TRBJ1-5; the match to TRBD1 covers 7 bases. CDR3 nucleotide sequence: TGTGCCAGCAGTTTATACATAGGGGGCCAGCCCCAGCATTTT. Translation: CASSLYIGGQPQHF.